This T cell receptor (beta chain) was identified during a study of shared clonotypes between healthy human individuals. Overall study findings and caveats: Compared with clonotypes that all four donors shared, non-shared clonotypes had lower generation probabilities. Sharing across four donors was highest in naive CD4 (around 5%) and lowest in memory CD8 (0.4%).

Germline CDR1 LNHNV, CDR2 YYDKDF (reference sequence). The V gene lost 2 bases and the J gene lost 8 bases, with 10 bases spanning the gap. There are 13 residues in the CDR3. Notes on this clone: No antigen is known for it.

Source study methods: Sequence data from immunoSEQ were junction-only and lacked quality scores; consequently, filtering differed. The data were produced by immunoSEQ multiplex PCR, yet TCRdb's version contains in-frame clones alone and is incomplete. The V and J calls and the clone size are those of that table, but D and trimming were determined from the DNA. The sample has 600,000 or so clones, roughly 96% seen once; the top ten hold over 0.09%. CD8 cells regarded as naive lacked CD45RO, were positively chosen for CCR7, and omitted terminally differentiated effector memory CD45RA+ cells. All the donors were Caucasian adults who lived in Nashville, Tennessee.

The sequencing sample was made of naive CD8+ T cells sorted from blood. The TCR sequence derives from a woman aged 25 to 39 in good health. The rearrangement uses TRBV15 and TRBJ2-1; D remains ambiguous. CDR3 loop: CATSRISGDEQFF. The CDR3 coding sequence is TGTGCCACCAGCAGAATTTCAGGTGATGAGCAGTTCTTC.